These 15 T cell receptor beta chains came from one sample sequenced in a study of T cells in Graves' hyperthyroidism and ophthalmopathy. What was amplified from RNA transcripts were TCR beta CDR3 regions. HTBI primers were the set used in a first-round RT-PCR of the TCR CDR3. In TCRdb, the multiplex PCR reads were re-called with MiXCR into one record per CDR3 protein. This table holds hundreds of thousands of distinct CDR3 sequences, 14% found once. Sequenced sample: blood. The receptor source for this set is a woman under 40 with Graves' hyperthyroidism.

This clonotype was seen ten or more times. The genes are TRBV28 and TRBJ2-2, with 8 bases identical to TRBD2. This CDR3 is built from 14 residues. Germline V gives CDR1 MDHEN, CDR2 SYDVKM. The V and J ends lost 7 bases and 8 bases, in that order; junction bases with no gene match: 9. The CDR3 region has the DNA TGTGCCAGCAAAAAACGGACTAGCTCTGGGGAGCTGTTTTTT. This codes for CASKKRTSSGELFF.

This clonotype was seen a handful of times. The chain has TRBV3-1 and TRBJ2-7; D might be TRBD1 (5 bases). Trimming left V 4 bases short and J 4 bases short, with 14 bases between. Germline CDR1 reads LGHDT; CDR2 reads YNNKEL (reference sequence). This CDR3 is built from 14 residues. The CDR3, as DNA: TGTGCCAGCAGCCCGGACCAGGGCGGTTACGAGCAGTACTTC. It specifies CASSPDQGGYEQYF.

There are many counts of this clonotype. The chain has TRBV28 and TRBJ1-1, with D unresolved. Looked up from germline, CDR1 is MDHEN and CDR2 is SYDVKM. The CDR3 is 11 residues long. Trimming cost V 8 bases and J 7 bases, with 11 bases left between them. The CDR3 reads CASLIWGEAFF. The CDR3 nucleotides read TGTGCCAGCCTTATTTGGGGTGAAGCTTTCTTT.

This clonotype has at least ten counts. The V and J genes are TRBV20-1 and TRBJ2-7; 9 bases align to TRBD1. Germline trimming cut 1 base from V and 1 base from J; bases unmatched to any gene: 2. Per the germline V gene, CDR1 is DFQATT and CDR2 is SNEGSKA (reference sequence). The CDR3 is 14 residues long. DNA of the CDR3: TGCAGTGCTAGAGGGGGACAGGGATCCTACGAGCAGTACTTC. This encodes CSARGGQGSYEQYF.

The V and J genes are TRBV5-4 and TRBJ2-2; 9 bases are a match to TRBD2. The germline V gene has CDR1 SGHNT and CDR2 YYREEE (reference sequence). This CDR3 comprises 16 residues. V lost 4 bases, J lost 2 bases, and 6 bases stayed unmatched. CDR3 DNA: TGTGCCAGCAGCATACCGACTAGCGGTAACACCGGGGAGCTGTTTTTT. Its protein product is CASSIPTSGNTGELFF.

This clonotype was counted at least ten times. This chain joins TRBV7-2 and TRBJ2-4, with D unclear. The ends were cut back, 5 bases at V and 2 bases at J, with 10 bases in the middle. This CDR3 is 14 amino acids long. Germline lookup yields CDR1 SGHTA and CDR2 FQGNSA. This CDR3 reads CASSGMESKNIQYF. The CDR3 nucleotides are TGTGCCAGCAGCGGAATGGAATCCAAAAACATTCAGTACTTC.

Note on this clonotype: The junction shows a germline mismatch at one end, possibly a read error. The V and J genes are TRBV5-1 and TRBJ2-7, with D perhaps TRBD1 (6 bases). The CDR3 is 13 residues long. The germline CDR1 and CDR2 sequences are SGHRS and YFSETQ. In DNA form, the CDR3 reads TGCGCCAGCAAGCGAGGACAGACCTACGGGCAGTACTTC. As protein: CASKRGQTYGQYF. The whole variable domain, remainder taken from reference TRBV5-1 and TRBJ2-7, is KAGVTQTPRYLIKTRGQQVTLSCSPISGHRSVSWYQQTPGQGLQFLFEYFSETQRNKGNFPGRFSGRQFSNSRSEMNVSTLELGDSALYLCASKRGQTYGQYFGPGTRLTVT.

This clonotype came up a few times. The rearrangement joins TRBV27 to TRBJ2-1; D possibly uses TRBD1 or TRBD2 (5 bases each). This CDR3 spans 13 amino acids. V lost 0 bases to trimming and J lost 12 bases, with 12 bases between them. Germline V gene data show CDR1 as MNHEY and CDR2 as SMNVEV (reference sequence). The CDR3 protein is CASSLSGPYGQFF. The CDR3 DNA reads TGTGCCAGCAGTTTATCGGGACCCTATGGGCAGTTCTTC.

In its sample, this clonotype was seen a few times. The chain couples TRBV6-2 or TRBV6-3 to TRBJ2-7; D is possibly TRBD1 (6 bases). CDR1 is MNHEY, CDR2 SVGEGT, per germline. Deletions cut 5 bases from V and 3 bases from J, with 11 bases between. The length of the CDR3 is 13 residues. The CDR3 region has the DNA TGTGCCAGCAGTCCGGGACATTACTACGAGCAGTACTTC. Its translation is CASSPGHYYEQYF.

This clonotype was observed many times. The chain uses TRBV6-2 or TRBV6-3 and TRBJ1-2; D is ambiguous. V lost 0 bases and J lost 4, with 15 bases in between. The germline gives CDR1 MNHEY, CDR2 SVGEGT. This CDR3 contains 16 residues. The CDR3 sequence: CASSYSNFPGGYGYTF. The CDR3 bases are TGTGCCAGCAGTTACTCGAATTTCCCAGGAGGCTATGGCTACACCTTC.

This clonotype was recorded at least ten times. This chain joins TRBV20-1 and TRBJ2-7; possibly TRBD2 for D (5 bases). The CDR3 covers 14 residues. V gave up 3 bases and J gave up 1 base, with 13 bases separating them. Germline lookup yields CDR1 DFQATT and CDR2 SNEGSKA (reference sequence). This CDR3 is CSARGSGISYEQYF. CDR3 nucleotide sequence: TGCAGTGCTAGGGGGAGCGGCATATCCTACGAGCAGTACTTC.

This clonotype was counted at least ten times. The chain uses TRBV20-1 and TRBJ2-3; 12 nucleotides agree with TRBD2. The CDR3 covers 16 residues. CDR1 is DFQATT and CDR2 is SNEGSKA in the germline V gene (reference sequence). V shed 1 base and J 5 bases; nucleotides not matched to a gene: 7. The CDR3 is CSARGSSGRDRDTQYF. For the CDR3, the DNA is TGCAGTGCTAGAGGATCTAGCGGGAGGGATAGAGATACGCAGTATTTT.

This clonotype was detected ten times or more. The rearrangement links TRBV9 to TRBJ2-7; unclear D gene. Trimming stripped 3 bases from V and 1 base from J, with 8 bases between. The germline V gene has CDR1 SGDLS and CDR2 YYNGEE. The CDR3 has 13 amino acids. CDR3 region: CASSAPSSYEQYF. In nucleotides, the CDR3 is TGTGCCAGCAGCGCCCCATCTTCCTACGAGCAGTACTTC. The full variable domain, completed using reference TRBV9 and TRBJ2-7, is DSGVTQTPKHLITATGQRVTLRCSPRSGDLSVYWYQQSLDQGLQFLIQYYNGEERAKGNILERFSAQQFPDLHSELNLSSLELGDSALYFCASSAPSSYEQYFGPGTRLTVT.

This chain links TRBV6-1 with TRBJ2-6; the D gene is possibly TRBD1 (6 bases). This CDR3 has 17 amino acids. V was trimmed by 5 bases and J by 0 bases, leaving 14 bases between them. Germline CDR1 is MNHNS and CDR2 is SASEGT. This CDR3 reads CASSLGQPYSGANVLTF. CDR3 coding DNA: TGTGCCAGCAGTCTCGGACAGCCCTACTCTGGGGCCAACGTCCTGACTTTC.

A few counts support this clonotype. The rearrangement joins TRBV20-1 to TRBJ2-1; 7 nucleotides line up with TRBD2. The CDR3 loop spans 12 amino acids. The junction had 0 bases not matched to a gene; V was cut back by 7 bases and J by 0 bases. Per the germline V gene, CDR1 is DFQATT and CDR2 is SNEGSKA (reference sequence). CDR3 region: CSGGSSYNEQFF. CDR3 coding DNA: TGCAGTGGCGGGAGCTCCTACAATGAGCAGTTCTTC.